This TCR beta chain comes out of a study of early T cells in non-severe SARS-CoV-2 infection. Across the whole study: Sequencing used unsorted whole-blood bulk RNA, so chains lack pairing.

TCRdb independently ran MiXCR on the 5' RACE reads; one entry per CDR3 protein. There are approximately 30,000 distinct CDR3 sequences in the sample; about 4.7% occur only once, and 7.5% to 8.5% lies in the top ten. Germline values: CDR1 SGHVS, CDR2 FQNEAQ. The CDR3 covers 12 residues. The V end lost 1 base, the J end lost 8 bases, and 6 bases lay between the germline ends. The receptor's source is an adult who was a healthcare worker with PCR-confirmed SARS-CoV-2 infection or an uninfected control (not recorded which). This chain links TRBV7-8 with TRBJ2-1, with D possibly being TRBD1 (5 bases). Sequencing was done on a sample of whole blood. The CDR3 nucleotides are TGTGCCAGCAGCTTAGGACAGTATGAGCAGTTCTTC. As protein: CASSLGQYEQFF.